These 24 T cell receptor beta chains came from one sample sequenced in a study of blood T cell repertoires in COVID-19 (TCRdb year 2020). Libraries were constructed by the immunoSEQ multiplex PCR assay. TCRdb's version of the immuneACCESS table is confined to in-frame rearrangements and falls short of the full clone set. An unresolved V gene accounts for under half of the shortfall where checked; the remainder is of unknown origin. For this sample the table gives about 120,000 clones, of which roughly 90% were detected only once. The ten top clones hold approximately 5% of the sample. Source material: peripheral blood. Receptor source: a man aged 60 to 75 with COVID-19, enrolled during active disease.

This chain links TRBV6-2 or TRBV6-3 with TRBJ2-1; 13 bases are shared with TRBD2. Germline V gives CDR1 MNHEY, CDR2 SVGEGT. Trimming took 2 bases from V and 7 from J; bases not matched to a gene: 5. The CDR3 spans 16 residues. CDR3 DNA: TGTGCCAGCAGTTACCGCCGGACTAGCGGGAGTAATGAGCAGTTCTTC. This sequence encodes CASSYRRTSGSNEQFF.

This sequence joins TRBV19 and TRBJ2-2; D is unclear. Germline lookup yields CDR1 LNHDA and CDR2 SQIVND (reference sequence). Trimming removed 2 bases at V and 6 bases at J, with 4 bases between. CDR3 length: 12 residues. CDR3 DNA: TGTGCCAGTAGTATACCCTCCGGGGAGCTGTTTTTT. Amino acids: CASSIPSGELFF.

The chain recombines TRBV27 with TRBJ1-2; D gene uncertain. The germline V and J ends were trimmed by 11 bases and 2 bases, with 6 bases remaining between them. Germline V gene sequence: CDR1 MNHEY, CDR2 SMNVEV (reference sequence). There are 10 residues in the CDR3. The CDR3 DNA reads TGTGCCCCTAGGAACTATGGCTACACCTTC. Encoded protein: CAPRNYGYTF.

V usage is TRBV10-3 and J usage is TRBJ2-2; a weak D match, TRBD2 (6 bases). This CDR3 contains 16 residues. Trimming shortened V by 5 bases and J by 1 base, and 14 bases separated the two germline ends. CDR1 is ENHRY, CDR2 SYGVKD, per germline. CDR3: CAISPRRGQNTGELFF. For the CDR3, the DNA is TGTGCCATCAGTCCTCGGCGGGGTCAGAACACCGGGGAGCTGTTTTTT.

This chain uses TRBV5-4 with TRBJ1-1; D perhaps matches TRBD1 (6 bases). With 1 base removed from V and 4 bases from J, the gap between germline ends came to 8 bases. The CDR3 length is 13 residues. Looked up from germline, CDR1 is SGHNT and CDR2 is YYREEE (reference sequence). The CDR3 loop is CASSLKGGTEAFF. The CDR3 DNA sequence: TGTGCCAGCAGCTTGAAAGGGGGCACTGAAGCTTTCTTT.

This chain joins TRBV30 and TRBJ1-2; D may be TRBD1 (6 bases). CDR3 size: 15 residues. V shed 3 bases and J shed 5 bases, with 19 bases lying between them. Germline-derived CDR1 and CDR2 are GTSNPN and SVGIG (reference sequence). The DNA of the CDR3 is TGTGCCTGGAGCGGACAGTATAATGAAGGGTATGGCTACACCTTC. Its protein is CAWSGQYNEGYGYTF.

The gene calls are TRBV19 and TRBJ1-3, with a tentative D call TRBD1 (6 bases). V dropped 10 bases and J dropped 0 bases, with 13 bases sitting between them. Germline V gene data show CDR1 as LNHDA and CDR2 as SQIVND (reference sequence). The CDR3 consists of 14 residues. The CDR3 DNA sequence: TGTGCCACTAACCGGGACAACTCTGGAAACACCATATATTTT. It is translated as CATNRDNSGNTIYF.

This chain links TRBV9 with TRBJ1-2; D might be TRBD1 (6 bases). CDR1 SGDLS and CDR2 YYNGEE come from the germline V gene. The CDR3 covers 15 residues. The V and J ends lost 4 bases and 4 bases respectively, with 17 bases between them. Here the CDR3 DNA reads TGTGCCAGCAGCTTAGGGGGAGGGCGGATCTATGGCTACACCTTC. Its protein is CASSLGGGRIYGYTF.

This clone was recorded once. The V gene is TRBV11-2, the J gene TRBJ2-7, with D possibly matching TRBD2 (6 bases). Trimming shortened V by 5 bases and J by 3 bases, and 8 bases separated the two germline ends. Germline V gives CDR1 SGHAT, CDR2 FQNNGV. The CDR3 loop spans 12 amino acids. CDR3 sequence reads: CASSPSVYEQYF. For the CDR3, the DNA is TGTGCCAGCAGCCCTAGCGTCTACGAGCAGTACTTC.

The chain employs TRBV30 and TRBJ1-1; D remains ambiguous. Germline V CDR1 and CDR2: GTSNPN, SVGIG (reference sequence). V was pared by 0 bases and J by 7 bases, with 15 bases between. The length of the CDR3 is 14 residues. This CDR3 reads CAWSVRTGKGEAFF. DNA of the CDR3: TGTGCCTGGAGTGTACGGACGGGGAAGGGTGAAGCTTTCTTT.

CDR3 DNA: TGTGCCAGCAGCGTATTAAGACAGGTGGGCTACTACGAGCAGTACTTC. Protein: CASSVLRQVGYYEQYF. The genes are TRBV9 and TRBJ2-7, with D tentatively TRBD1 (6 bases). The CDR3 sequence is 16 residues long. V was trimmed by 1 base and J by 3 bases, leaving 17 bases between them. Germline V gene data show CDR1 as SGDLS and CDR2 as YYNGEE. The full variable domain, rest sourced from reference TRBV9 and TRBJ2-7, is DSGVTQTPKHLITATGQRVTLRCSPRSGDLSVYWYQQSLDQGLQFLIQYYNGEERAKGNILERFSAQQFPDLHSELNLSSLELGDSALYFCASSVLRQVGYYEQYFGPGTRLTVT.

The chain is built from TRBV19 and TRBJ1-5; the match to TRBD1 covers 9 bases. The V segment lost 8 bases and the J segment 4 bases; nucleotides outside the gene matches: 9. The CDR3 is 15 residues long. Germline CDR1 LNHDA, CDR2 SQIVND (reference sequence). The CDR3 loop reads CASGRDRVNNQPQHF. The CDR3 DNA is TGTGCCAGTGGAAGGGACAGGGTAAATAATCAGCCCCAGCATTTT.

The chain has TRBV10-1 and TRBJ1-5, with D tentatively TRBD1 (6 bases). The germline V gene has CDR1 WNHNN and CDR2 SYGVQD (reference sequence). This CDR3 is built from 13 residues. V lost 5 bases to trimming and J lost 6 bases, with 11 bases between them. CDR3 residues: CASSSSQGQPQHF. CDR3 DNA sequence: TGCGCCAGCAGTAGTTCACAGGGTCAGCCCCAGCATTTT.

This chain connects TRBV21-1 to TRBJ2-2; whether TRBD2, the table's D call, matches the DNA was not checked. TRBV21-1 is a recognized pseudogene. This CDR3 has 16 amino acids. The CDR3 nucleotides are TGTGCCAGCAGCAAAAGCGGGAGGGAGTACGCCGGGGAGCTGTTTTTT. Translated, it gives CASSKSGREYAGELFF.

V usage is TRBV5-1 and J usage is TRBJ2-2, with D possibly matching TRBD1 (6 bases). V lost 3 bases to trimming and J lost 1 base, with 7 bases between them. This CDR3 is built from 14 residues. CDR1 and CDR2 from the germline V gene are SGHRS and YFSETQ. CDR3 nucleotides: TGCGCCAGCAGCTCGGGACAGAACACCGGGGAGCTGTTTTTT. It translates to CASSSGQNTGELFF.

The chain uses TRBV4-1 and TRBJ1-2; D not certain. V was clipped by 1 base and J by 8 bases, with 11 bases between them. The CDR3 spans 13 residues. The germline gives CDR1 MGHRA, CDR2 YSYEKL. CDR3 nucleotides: TGCGCCAGCAGCCAAGTTGCGGACTGGGGCTACACCTTC. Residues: CASSQVADWGYTF.

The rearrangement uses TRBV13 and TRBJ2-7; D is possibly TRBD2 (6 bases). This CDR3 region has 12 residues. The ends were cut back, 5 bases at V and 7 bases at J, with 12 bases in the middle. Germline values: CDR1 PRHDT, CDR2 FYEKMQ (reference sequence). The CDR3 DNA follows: TGTGCCAGCAGCCCGGGGGTCCGGGAGCAGTACTTC. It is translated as CASSPGVREQYF.

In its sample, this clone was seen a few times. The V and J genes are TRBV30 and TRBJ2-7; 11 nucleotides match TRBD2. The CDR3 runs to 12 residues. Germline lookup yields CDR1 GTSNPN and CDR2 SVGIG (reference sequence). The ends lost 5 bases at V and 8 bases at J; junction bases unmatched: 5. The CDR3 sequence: CAWDLTSGKQYF. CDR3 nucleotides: TGTGCCTGGGATTTGACTAGCGGGAAGCAGTACTTC. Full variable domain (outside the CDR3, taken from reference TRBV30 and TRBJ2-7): SQTIHQWPATLVQPVGSPLSLECTVEGTSNPNLYWYRQAAGRGLQLLFYSVGIGQISSEVPQNLSASRPQDRQFILSSKKLLLSDSGFYLCAWDLTSGKQYFGPGTRLTVT.

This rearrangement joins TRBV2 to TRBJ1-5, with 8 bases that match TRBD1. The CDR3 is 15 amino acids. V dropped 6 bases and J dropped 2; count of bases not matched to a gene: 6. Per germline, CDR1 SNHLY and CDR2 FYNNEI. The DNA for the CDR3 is TGTGCCAGCAGGGCCGGACAGGGACGCAATCAGCCCCAGCATTTT. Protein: CASRAGQGRNQPQHF.

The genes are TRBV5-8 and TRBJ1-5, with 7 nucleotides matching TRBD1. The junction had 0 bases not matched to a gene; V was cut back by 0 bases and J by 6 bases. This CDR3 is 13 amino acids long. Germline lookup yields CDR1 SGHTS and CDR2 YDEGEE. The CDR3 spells CASSLDRGQPQHF. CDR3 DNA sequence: TGTGCCAGCAGCTTGGACAGGGGTCAGCCCCAGCATTTT. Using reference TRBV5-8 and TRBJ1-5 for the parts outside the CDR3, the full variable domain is EAGVTQSPTHLIKTRGQQATLRCSPISGHTSVYWYQQALGLGLQFLLWYDEGEERNRGNFPPRFSGRQFPNYSSELNVNALELEDSALYLCASSLDRGQPQHFGDGTRLSIL.

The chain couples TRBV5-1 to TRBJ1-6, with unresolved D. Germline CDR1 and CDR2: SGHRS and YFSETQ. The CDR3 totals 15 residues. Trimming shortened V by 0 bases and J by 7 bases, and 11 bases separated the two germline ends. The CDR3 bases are TGCGCCAGCAGCTTGGATTCCGGTGAGAATTCACCCCTCCACTTT. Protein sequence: CASSLDSGENSPLHF.

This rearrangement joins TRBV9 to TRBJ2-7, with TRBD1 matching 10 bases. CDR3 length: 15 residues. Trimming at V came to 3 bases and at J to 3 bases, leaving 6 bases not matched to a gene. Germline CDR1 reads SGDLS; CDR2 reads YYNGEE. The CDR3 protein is CASSGRDRGFYEQYF. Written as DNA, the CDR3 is TGTGCCAGCAGCGGCCGGGACAGGGGTTTCTACGAGCAGTACTTC.

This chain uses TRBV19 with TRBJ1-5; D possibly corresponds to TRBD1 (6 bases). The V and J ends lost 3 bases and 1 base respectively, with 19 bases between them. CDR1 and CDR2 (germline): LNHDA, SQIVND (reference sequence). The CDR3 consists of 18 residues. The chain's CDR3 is CASSISTGRWGSNQPQHF. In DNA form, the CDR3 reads TGTGCCAGTAGTATTAGCACAGGGCGGTGGGGAAGCAATCAGCCCCAGCATTTT.

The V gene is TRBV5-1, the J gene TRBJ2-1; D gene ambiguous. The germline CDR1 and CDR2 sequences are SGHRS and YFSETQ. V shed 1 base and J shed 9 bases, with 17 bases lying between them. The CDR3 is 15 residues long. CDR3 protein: CASSLSRAPRTEQFF. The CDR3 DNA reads TGCGCCAGCAGCTTGAGTCGCGCCCCGCGTACTGAGCAGTTCTTC.